The next 19 T cell receptor beta chains were all read from a single sample in a study of blood T cell repertoires in COVID-19. Assay: immunoSEQ multiplex PCR; the TCRdb copy retains only in-frame clones and omits some. The sample holds approximately 100,000 clones, almost 95% seen once. The sample taken for sequencing was peripheral blood. Receptor source: a man in his forties or fifties with active COVID-19.

The chain has TRBV27 and TRBJ2-1; 11 bases align to TRBD2. The germline gives CDR1 MNHEY, CDR2 SMNVEV (reference sequence). This CDR3 has 17 residues. Trimming at V came to 5 bases and at J to 2 bases, leaving 8 bases not matched to a gene. CDR3 DNA: TGTGCCAGCAGTCCGACCTTAGCGGGAGGGACCTACAATGAGCAGTTCTTC. Amino acids: CASSPTLAGGTYNEQFF.

This CDR3 reads CASSTLRGSAGYTF. The CDR3 region has the DNA TGTGCCAGCAGCACATTAAGGGGATCGGCTGGCTACACCTTC. The chain joins TRBV11-2 to TRBJ1-2, with D perhaps TRBD1 (5 bases). Trimming removed 5 bases from V and 7 bases from J, with 17 bases in between. This CDR3 is 14 amino acids long. The germline CDR1 and CDR2 sequences are SGHAT and FQNNGV.

The CDR3 reads CASSPRGPGNEKLFF. The CDR3 nucleotides read TGTGCCAGCAGCCCCAGGGGGCCTGGGAATGAAAAACTGTTTTTT. The rearrangement uses TRBV7-9 and TRBJ1-4; TRBD1 agrees at 8 bases. V dropped 5 bases and J dropped 5; count of bases not matched to a gene: 7. The CDR3 loop spans 15 amino acids. CDR1 and CDR2 from the germline V gene are SEHNR and FQNEAQ (reference sequence).

J is TRBJ2-2 and V is TRBV10-3; 8 bases agree with TRBD2. The CDR3 runs 14 residues. The V and J ends lost 9 bases and 5 bases, in that order; junction bases with no gene match: 8. Per germline, CDR1 ENHRY and CDR2 SYGVKD. The CDR3 reads CAMEAGVATGELFF. Here the CDR3 DNA reads TGTGCCATGGAAGCGGGAGTGGCTACCGGGGAGCTGTTTTTT.

The V and J genes are TRBV10-3 and TRBJ2-7; D is possibly TRBD2 (6 bases). From germline, CDR1 is ENHRY and CDR2 SYGVKD. CDR3 length equals 16 residues. Between the trimmed V and J ends, which lost 7 bases and 2 bases, there was a span of 21 bases. DNA of the CDR3: TGTGCCATCACCACCCTAGGAGGGCAGGACCCCTACGAGCAGTACTTC. It translates to CAITTLGGQDPYEQYF.

Here the CDR3 DNA reads TGTGCCAGCAGTAAGGCGACGGGAATGGGCAATGAGCAGTTCTTC. This encodes CASSKATGMGNEQFF. The gene calls are TRBV6-5 and TRBJ2-1; a possible D gene is TRBD2 (5 bases). The length of the CDR3 is 15 residues. Germline lookup yields CDR1 MNHEY and CDR2 SVGAGI. V was clipped by 5 bases and J by 6 bases, with 17 bases between them.

The chain employs TRBV9 and TRBJ1-4; no firm D call. Germline assignment: CDR1 SGDLS and CDR2 YYNGEE. Deletions cut 0 bases from V and 2 bases from J, with 11 bases between. The length of the CDR3 is 16 residues. Here the CDR3 reads CASSVAAVSTNEKLFF. As DNA, the CDR3 is TGTGCCAGCAGCGTAGCGGCGGTGTCGACTAATGAAAAACTGTTTTTT. Filled out from reference TRBV9 and TRBJ1-4, the complete variable domain reads DSGVTQTPKHLITATGQRVTLRCSPRSGDLSVYWYQQSLDQGLQFLIQYYNGEERAKGNILERFSAQQFPDLHSELNLSSLELGDSALYFCASSVAAVSTNEKLFFGSGTQLSVL.

The chain uses TRBV7-2 and TRBJ2-5; a weak D match, TRBD1 (6 bases). Per germline, CDR1 SGHTA and CDR2 FQGNSA. V was cut by 5 bases and J by 3 bases, with 13 bases left in between. The CDR3 runs 14 residues. The CDR3 loop is CASSKRTEKETQYF. In nucleotides, the CDR3 is TGTGCCAGCAGCAAACGGACAGAAAAAGAGACCCAGTACTTC.

This chain joins TRBV2 and TRBJ1-6; 7 bases line up with TRBD1. The J segment lost 10 bases and the V segment lost 6 bases, leaving 9 bases of the junction unmatched. Looked up from germline, CDR1 is SNHLY and CDR2 is FYNNEI. The CDR3 runs to 14 residues. The CDR3 DNA reads as TGTGCCAGCAGACAGGGACAGCTCTGGTCACCCCTCCACTTT. This codes for CASRQGQLWSPLHF.

This chain uses TRBV5-1 with TRBJ2-7; 8 bases match TRBD1. Germline assignment: CDR1 SGHRS and CDR2 YFSETQ. The V gene end was trimmed by 7 bases and the J gene end by 1 base; junction bases not matched to a gene: 19. This CDR3 region has 18 residues. CDR3 nucleotide sequence: TGCGCCAGCTCCAGGGGCAGGGGGCTTGGCGCCGATTCCTACGAGCAGTACTTC. This codes for CASSRGRGLGADSYEQYF.

The V call is TRBV6-6, the J call TRBJ2-7, with TRBD1 as a possible D gene (6 bases). Germline V CDR1 and CDR2: MNHNY, SVGAGI (reference sequence). The CDR3 contains 15 residues. V was shortened by 5 bases and J by 0 bases, with 14 bases between the two germline ends. This CDR3 is CASSPRDKGSYEQYF. As DNA, the CDR3 is TGTGCCAGCAGTCCCCGGGACAAGGGCTCCTACGAGCAGTACTTC.

This rearrangement joins TRBV19 to TRBJ2-5, with D possibly being TRBD2 (6 bases). Trimming stripped 4 bases from V and 7 bases from J, with 7 bases between. CDR3 length: 11 residues. CDR1 is LNHDA and CDR2 is SQIVND in the germline V gene (reference sequence). In DNA form, the CDR3 reads TGTGCCAGTAGTAACGGGGGGACCCAGTACTTC. Protein: CASSNGGTQYF.

The chain joins TRBV7-2 to TRBJ2-3, with D unclear. In germline, CDR1 is SGHTA, CDR2 FQGNSA. The V end lost 3 bases, the J end lost 4 bases, and 8 bases lay between the germline ends. The CDR3 has 13 residues. This CDR3 is CASSLSRADTQYF. In DNA, the CDR3 is TGTGCCAGCAGCTTGTCGCGCGCAGATACGCAGTATTTT.

The chain employs TRBV27 and TRBJ2-7, with 7 bases that match TRBD1. This CDR3 spans 15 amino acids. The junction had 8 bases not matched to a gene; V was cut back by 6 bases and J by 0 bases. In germline, CDR1 is MNHEY, CDR2 SMNVEV (reference sequence). This CDR3 is CASRAGTAGSYEQYF. The CDR3 DNA follows: TGTGCCAGCAGGGCTGGGACAGCTGGCTCCTACGAGCAGTACTTC.

This rearrangement joins TRBV19 to TRBJ1-3; the match to TRBD1 covers 7 bases. J gave up 0 bases and V 8 bases, and 16 bases lay outside the gene matches. In germline, CDR1 is LNHDA, CDR2 SQIVND (reference sequence). This CDR3 spans 18 amino acids. The CDR3 reads CASSPGKGQTSSGNTIYF. CDR3 nucleotide sequence: TGTGCCAGTTCTCCCGGGAAGGGACAGACTTCCTCTGGAAACACCATATATTTT.

The genes are TRBV24-1 and TRBJ2-1, with 14 bases lining up with TRBD2. V lost 4 bases and J lost 6; bases outside the gene matches: 4. Germline-derived CDR1 and CDR2 are KGHDR and SFDVKD. The CDR3 spans 16 residues. DNA for the CDR3: TGTGCCACCAGTGACAAAGGACTAGCGGGAGGCAATGAGCAGTTCTTC. The encoded protein is CATSDKGLAGGNEQFF.

V is TRBV28 and J is TRBJ1-6; 8 bases are a match to TRBD1. J was trimmed by 10 bases and V by 5 bases; bases with no gene match: 7. The CDR3 has 14 amino acids. Germline assignment: CDR1 MDHEN and CDR2 SYDVKM. The CDR3: CASSPGGGRSPLHF. Written as DNA, the CDR3 is TGTGCCAGCAGTCCAGGGGGCGGAAGATCACCCCTCCACTTT.

The gene calls are TRBV19 and TRBJ2-7; D gene unclear. Germline V gene lookup returns CDR1 LNHDA and CDR2 SQIVND (reference sequence). This CDR3 has 14 amino acids. V was clipped by 5 bases and J by 2 bases, with 13 bases between them. CDR3 in amino acids: CASSLSYGTYEQYF. CDR3 coding DNA: TGTGCCAGTAGTCTTAGCTACGGAACCTACGAGCAGTACTTC.

The chain joins TRBV28 to TRBJ2-6; unclear D gene. The germline V gene encodes CDR1 MDHEN and CDR2 SYDVKM. This CDR3 comprises 14 residues. V lost 2 bases, J lost 0 bases, and 2 bases lay in between. This CDR3 is CASSLLSGANVLTF. The DNA of the CDR3 is TGTGCCAGCAGTTTACTCTCTGGGGCCAACGTCCTGACTTTC.